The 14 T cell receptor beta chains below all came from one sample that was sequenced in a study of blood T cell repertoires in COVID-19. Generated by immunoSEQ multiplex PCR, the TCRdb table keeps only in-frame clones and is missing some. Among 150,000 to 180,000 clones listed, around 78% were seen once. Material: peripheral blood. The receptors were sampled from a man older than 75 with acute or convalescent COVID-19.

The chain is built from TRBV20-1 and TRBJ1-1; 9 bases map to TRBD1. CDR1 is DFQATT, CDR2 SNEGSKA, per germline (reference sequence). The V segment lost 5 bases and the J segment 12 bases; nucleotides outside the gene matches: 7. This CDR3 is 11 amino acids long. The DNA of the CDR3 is TGCAGTGCTTCCCGGGACAGGGCCCCTTTCTTT. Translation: CSASRDRAPFF.

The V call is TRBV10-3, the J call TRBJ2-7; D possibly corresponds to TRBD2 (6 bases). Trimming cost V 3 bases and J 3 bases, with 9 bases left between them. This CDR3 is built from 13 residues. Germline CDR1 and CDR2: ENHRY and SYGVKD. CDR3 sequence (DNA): TGTGCCATCAGTGACCGACTAGTCTACGAGCAGTACGTC. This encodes CAISDRLVYEQYV.

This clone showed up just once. The CDR3 loop reads CAIRARGGGPGELFF. The CDR3 nucleotides read TGTGCCATCCGCGCGCGCGGGGGGGGGCCCGGGGAGCTGTTTTTT. The rearrangement joins TRBV10-3 to TRBJ2-2, with TRBD2 identical over 9 bases. V shed 8 bases, J shed 6 bases, and the junction held 10 bases outside the gene matches. Per the germline V gene, CDR1 is ENHRY and CDR2 is SYGVKD. This CDR3 has 15 residues.

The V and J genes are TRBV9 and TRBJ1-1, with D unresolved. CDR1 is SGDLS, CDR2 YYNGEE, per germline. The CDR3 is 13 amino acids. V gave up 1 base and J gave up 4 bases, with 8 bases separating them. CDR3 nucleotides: TGTGCCAGCAGCGTATCCTTTCTCACTGAAGCTTTCTTT. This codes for CASSVSFLTEAFF. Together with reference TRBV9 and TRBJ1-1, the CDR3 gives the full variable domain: DSGVTQTPKHLITATGQRVTLRCSPRSGDLSVYWYQQSLDQGLQFLIQYYNGEERAKGNILERFSAQQFPDLHSELNLSSLELGDSALYFCASSVSFLTEAFFGQGTRLTVV.

The CDR3 loop reads CATSVQGDTQYF. Here the CDR3 DNA reads TGTGCCACCAGTGTCCAGGGGGATACGCAGTATTTT. The V call is TRBV24-1, the J call TRBJ2-3, with a weak D call TRBD1 (6 bases). Trimming cost V 5 bases and J 6 bases, with 8 bases left between them. CDR1 is KGHDR and CDR2 is SFDVKD in the germline V gene. CDR3 length: 12 amino acids.

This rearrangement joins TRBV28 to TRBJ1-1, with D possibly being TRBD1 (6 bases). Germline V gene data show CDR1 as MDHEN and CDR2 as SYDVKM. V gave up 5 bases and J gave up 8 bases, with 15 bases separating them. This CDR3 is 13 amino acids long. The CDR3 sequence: CASSRDTRSEAFF. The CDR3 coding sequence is TGTGCCAGCAGTCGGGACACAAGGAGCGAAGCTTTCTTT.

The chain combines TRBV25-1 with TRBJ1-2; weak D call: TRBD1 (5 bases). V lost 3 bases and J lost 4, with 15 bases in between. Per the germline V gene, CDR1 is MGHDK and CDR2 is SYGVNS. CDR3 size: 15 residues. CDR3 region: CASSDGGGVGYGYTF. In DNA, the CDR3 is TGTGCCAGCAGTGATGGGGGAGGGGTCGGCTATGGCTACACCTTC.

CDR3 sequence: CAISAGTGVAGELFF. CDR3 nucleotides: TGTGCCATCAGTGCGGGGACAGGGGTGGCCGGGGAGCTGTTTTTT. The chain uses TRBV10-3 and TRBJ2-2, with 10 bases identical to TRBD1. V was pared by 4 bases and J by 6 bases, with 5 bases of the junction left unmatched. Looked up from germline, CDR1 is ENHRY and CDR2 is SYGVKD. This CDR3 has 15 residues.

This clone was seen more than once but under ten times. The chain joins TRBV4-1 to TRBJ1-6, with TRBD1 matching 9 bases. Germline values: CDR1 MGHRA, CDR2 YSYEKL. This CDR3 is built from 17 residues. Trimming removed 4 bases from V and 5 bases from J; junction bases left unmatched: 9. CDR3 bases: TGCGCCAGCAGCCTTCTCGCGGGACAGGGAGATAATTCACCCCTCCACTTT. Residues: CASSLLAGQGDNSPLHF.

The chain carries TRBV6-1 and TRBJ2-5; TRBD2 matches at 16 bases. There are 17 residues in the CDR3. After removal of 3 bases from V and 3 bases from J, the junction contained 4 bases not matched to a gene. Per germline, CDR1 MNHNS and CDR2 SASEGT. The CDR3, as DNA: TGTGCCAGCAGTGAGGGACTAGCGGGGGGGCTAGAAGAGACCCAGTACTTC. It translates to CASSEGLAGGLEETQYF.

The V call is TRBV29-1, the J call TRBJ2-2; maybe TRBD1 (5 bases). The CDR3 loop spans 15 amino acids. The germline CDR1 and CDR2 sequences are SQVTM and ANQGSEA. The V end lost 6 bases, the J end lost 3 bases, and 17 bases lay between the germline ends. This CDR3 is CSVTVSGGHTGELFF. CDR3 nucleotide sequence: TGCAGCGTGACAGTGAGTGGCGGACACACCGGGGAGCTGTTTTTT.

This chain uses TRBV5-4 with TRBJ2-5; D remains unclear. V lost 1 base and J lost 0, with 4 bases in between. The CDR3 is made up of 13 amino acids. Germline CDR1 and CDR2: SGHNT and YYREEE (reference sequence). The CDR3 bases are TGTGCCAGCAGCTTGCGGTACCAAGAGACCCAGTACTTC. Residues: CASSLRYQETQYF.

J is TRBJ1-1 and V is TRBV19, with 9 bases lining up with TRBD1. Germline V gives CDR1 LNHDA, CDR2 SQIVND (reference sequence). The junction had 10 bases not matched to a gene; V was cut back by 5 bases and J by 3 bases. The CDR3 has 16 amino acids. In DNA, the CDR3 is TGTGCCAGTAGTGTCGGGACAGGGAAGTTGTACACTGAAGCTTTCTTT. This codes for CASSVGTGKLYTEAFF. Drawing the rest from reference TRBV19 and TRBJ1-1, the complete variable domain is DGGITQSPKYLFRKEGQNVTLSCEQNLNHDAMYWYRQDPGQGLRLIYYSQIVNDFQKGDIAEGYSVSREKKESFPLTVTSAQKNPTAFYLCASSVGTGKLYTEAFFGQGTRLTVV.

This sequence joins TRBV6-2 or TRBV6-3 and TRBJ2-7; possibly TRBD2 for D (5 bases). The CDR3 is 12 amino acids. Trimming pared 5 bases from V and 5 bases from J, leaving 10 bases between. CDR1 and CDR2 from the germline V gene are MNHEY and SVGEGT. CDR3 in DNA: TGTGCCAGCAGTCGGGATTACAACGAGCAGTACTTC. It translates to CASSRDYNEQYF.